The source of this TCR beta chain is a study of shared clonotypes between healthy human individuals. In the case of this clone: Its antigen is unknown. This sample includes further DNA sequences coding for the same CDR3.

Replicate PCRs from sorted subsets contained around 200 ng DNA, which is 30,000 to 35,000 T cell genomes. The data were produced by immunoSEQ multiplex PCR, yet TCRdb's version contains in-frame clones alone and is incomplete. The repertoire holds 2,500,000 or so clones, 93% seen once, with approximately 0.37% in the top ten. General study results and limits: Among four donors, about 5% of naive CD4 clonotypes were found in common.

The sample comprised naive CD4+ T cells from PBMCs. Subset: CD45RA+ positively selected. The clonotype was recovered from a man younger than 30 in good health. Some clones in this sample may be carry-over from other donors' samples.

As DNA, the CDR3 is TGCGCCAGCAGCTTGGCGTTAGCGGGAGGGACAGATACGCAGTATTTT. Its protein is CASSLALAGGTDTQYF. The chain combines TRBV5-1 with TRBJ2-3, with 11 positions matching TRBD2. The germline gives CDR1 SGHRS, CDR2 YFSETQ. The V gene end was trimmed by 0 bases and the J gene end by 3 bases; junction bases not matched to a gene: 3. The CDR3 extends over 16 amino acids.